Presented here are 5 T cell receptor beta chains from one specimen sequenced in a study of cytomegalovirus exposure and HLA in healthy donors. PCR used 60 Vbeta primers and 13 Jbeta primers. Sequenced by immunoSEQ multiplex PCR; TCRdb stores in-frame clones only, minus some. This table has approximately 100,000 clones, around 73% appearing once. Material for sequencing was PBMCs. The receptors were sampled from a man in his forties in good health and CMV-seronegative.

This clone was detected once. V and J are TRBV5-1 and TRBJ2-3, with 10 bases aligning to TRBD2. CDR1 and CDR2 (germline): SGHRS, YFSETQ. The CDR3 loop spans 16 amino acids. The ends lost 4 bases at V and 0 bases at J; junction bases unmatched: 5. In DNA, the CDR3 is TGCGCCAGCAGCCTTAGCGGGGGGCTTAGCACAGATACGCAGTATTTT. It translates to CASSLSGGLSTDTQYF.

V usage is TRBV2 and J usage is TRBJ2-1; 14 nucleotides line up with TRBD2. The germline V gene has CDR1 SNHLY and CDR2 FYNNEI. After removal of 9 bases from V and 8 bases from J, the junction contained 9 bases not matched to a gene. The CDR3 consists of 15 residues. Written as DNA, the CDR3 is TGTGCCAGTATGCGGGGGACTAGCGGGGGCGATGAGCAGTTCTTC. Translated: CASMRGTSGGDEQFF.

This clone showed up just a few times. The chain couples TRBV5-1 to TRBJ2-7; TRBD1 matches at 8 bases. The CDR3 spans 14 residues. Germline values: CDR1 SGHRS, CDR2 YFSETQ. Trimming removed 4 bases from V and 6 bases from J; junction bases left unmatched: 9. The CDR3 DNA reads TGCGCCAGCAGCGCCGGGACAGGAATCGGCGAGCAGTACTTC. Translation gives CASSAGTGIGEQYF.

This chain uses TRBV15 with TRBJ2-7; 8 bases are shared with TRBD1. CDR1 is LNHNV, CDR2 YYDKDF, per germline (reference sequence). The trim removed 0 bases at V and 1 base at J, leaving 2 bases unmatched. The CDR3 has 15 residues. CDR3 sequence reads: CATSRERQGSYEQYF. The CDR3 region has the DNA TGTGCCACCAGCAGAGAGAGACAGGGGTCCTACGAGCAGTACTTC.

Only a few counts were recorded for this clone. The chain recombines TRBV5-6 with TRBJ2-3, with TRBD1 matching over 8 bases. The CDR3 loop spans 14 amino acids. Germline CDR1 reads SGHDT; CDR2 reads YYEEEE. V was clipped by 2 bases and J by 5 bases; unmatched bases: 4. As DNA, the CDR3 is TGTGCCAGCAGCTTAGGACAGGGTGGAGATACGCAGTATTTT. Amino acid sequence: CASSLGQGGDTQYF.